The next 19 T cell receptor beta chains were all read from a single sample in a study of blood T cells in healthy people across ages. The second PCR ran about 6 to 12 cycles with a sample-barcoded 5' primer and J-beta primers. TCRdb redid the calling of the 5' RACE reads with MiXCR, one entry per CDR3 protein. Of over 1,500,000 distinct CDR3 sequences listed, 39% are singletons. Material: blood. These receptors were collected from a human donor in good health.

This clonotype was detected a few times. This sequence joins TRBV9 and TRBJ1-2; TRBD1 is a possible D gene (6 bases). Per the germline V gene, CDR1 is SGDLS and CDR2 is YYNGEE. V was trimmed by 2 bases and J by 3 bases, leaving 11 bases between them. This CDR3 has 14 residues. In DNA form, the CDR3 reads TGTGCCAGCAGCGTGTCGACAGGACACTATGGCTACACCTTC. Encoded protein: CASSVSTGHYGYTF. Together with reference TRBV9 and TRBJ1-2, the CDR3 gives the full variable domain: DSGVTQTPKHLITATGQRVTLRCSPRSGDLSVYWYQQSLDQGLQFLIQYYNGEERAKGNILERFSAQQFPDLHSELNLSSLELGDSALYFCASSVSTGHYGYTFGSGTRLTVV.

The chain uses TRBV10-3 and TRBJ1-2; D is uncertain. The germline V gene encodes CDR1 ENHRY and CDR2 SYGVKD. CDR3 size: 14 residues. Trimming stripped 2 bases from V and 5 bases from J, with 12 bases between. CDR3 sequence (DNA): TGTGCCATCAGTGAGAGCAGCATTTCATATGGCTACACCTTC. It translates to CAISESSISYGYTF.

With respect to this clonotype: One end of the junction fails to match germline, which may point to a read error. V usage is TRBV10-3 and J usage is TRBJ2-2, with 10 bases aligning to TRBD2. Germline V gene sequence: CDR1 ENHRY, CDR2 SYGVKD. CDR3 size: 16 residues. CDR3 in amino acids: CAISESASGGPGELFF. CDR3 in DNA: TGTGCTATCAGTGAGTCGGCTAGCGGGGGTCCCGGGGAGCTGTTTTTT.

The V gene is TRBV9, the J gene TRBJ2-7; tentatively, D is TRBD1 (6 bases). Trimming cost V 4 bases and J 3 bases, with 17 bases left between them. Germline-derived CDR1 and CDR2 are SGDLS and YYNGEE. This CDR3 comprises 15 residues. The DNA for the CDR3 is TGTGCCAGCAGCCCACCAGGAGGACAGATCTACGAGCAGTACTTC. Its translation: CASSPPGGQIYEQYF.

The chain couples TRBV20-1 to TRBJ2-1, with D unclear. In germline, CDR1 is DFQATT, CDR2 SNEGSKA (reference sequence). V lost 6 bases, J lost 1 base, and 7 bases lay in between. The CDR3 length is 12 residues. As DNA, the CDR3 is TGCAGTGCATTAGAGTCCTACAATGAGCAGTTCTTC. Residues: CSALESYNEQFF.

Remarks on this clonotype: This may come from a read error, since a much larger clone is one base off. V and J are TRBV4-1 and TRBJ2-1; TRBD2 agrees at 11 bases. In germline, CDR1 is MGHRA, CDR2 YSYEKL. The CDR3 runs 17 residues. V shed 4 bases and J 5 bases; nucleotides not matched to a gene: 10. The CDR3 coding sequence is TGCGCCAGCAGCCTTATTGGTACTAGCGGGGGAAACAATGAGCAGTTCTTC. Protein sequence: CASSLIGTSGGNNEQFF.

This clonotype was recorded once. One end of the junction varies from germline; a read error may be responsible. This chain joins TRBV6-5 and TRBJ2-1, with 8 bases identical to TRBD1. The CDR3 has 16 residues. Looked up from germline, CDR1 is MNHEY and CDR2 is SVGAGI. CDR3 loop: CAGSYSTGELYNEQFF. CDR3 coding DNA: TGTGCCGGCAGTTACTCGACAGGGGAACTCTACAATGAGCAGTTCTTC.

The J gene is TRBJ2-6, the V gene TRBV7-2, with D maybe TRBD2 (6 bases). The CDR3 has 18 residues. With 5 bases removed from V and 0 bases from J, the gap between germline ends came to 17 bases. The germline gives CDR1 SGHTA, CDR2 FQGNSA. The CDR3 sequence: CASSVYRDWSSGANVLTF. In DNA, the CDR3 is TGTGCCAGCAGCGTCTACCGGGACTGGAGCTCTGGGGCCAACGTCCTGACTTTC.

The rearrangement uses TRBV7-2 and TRBJ2-7; TRBD1 matches 11 bases. The CDR3 consists of 13 residues. V was pared by 8 bases and J by 7 bases, with 7 bases of the junction left unmatched. The germline gives CDR1 SGHTA, CDR2 FQGNSA. CDR3 protein: CASGKGQGGEQYF. Written as DNA, the CDR3 is TGTGCCAGCGGAAAGGGACAGGGGGGGGAGCAGTACTTC.

In this sample, this clonotype turned up a few times. The rearrangement uses TRBV5-1 and TRBJ2-5; 10 nucleotides line up with TRBD1. Germline CDR1 reads SGHRS; CDR2 reads YFSETQ. There are 15 residues in the CDR3. V dropped 2 bases and J dropped 1; count of bases not matched to a gene: 2. The CDR3: CASSLGDRGQETQYF. CDR3 DNA: TGCGCCAGCAGCTTAGGGGACAGGGGCCAAGAGACCCAGTACTTC. Looking up the rest from reference TRBV5-1 and TRBJ2-5 gives the full variable domain: KAGVTQTPRYLIKTRGQQVTLSCSPISGHRSVSWYQQTPGQGLQFLFEYFSETQRNKGNFPGRFSGRQFSNSRSEMNVSTLELGDSALYLCASSLGDRGQETQYFGPGTRLLVL.

J is TRBJ2-4 and V is TRBV29-1; D may be TRBD1 (6 bases). The end of the DNA is better explained by TRBJ2-7, so the J call may be wrong. The CDR3 spans 13 residues. Germline lookup yields CDR1 SQVTM and CDR2 ANQGSEA. The CDR3 nucleotides are TGCAGCGTTCTTTCAGGGGACACCTACGAGCAGTACTTC. Its protein is CSVLSGDTYEQYF.

The genes are TRBV7-2 and TRBJ2-7, with 11 positions matching TRBD2. The J call is uncertain, as TRBJ2-5 better fits the DNA end. Germline CDR1 is SGHTA and CDR2 is FQGNSA. CDR3 length equals 15 residues. The CDR3 spells CASRIAGGFGETQYF. Here the CDR3 DNA reads TGTGCCAGCAGAATAGCGGGGGGGTTTGGGGAGACCCAGTACTTC.

The gene calls are TRBV27 and TRBJ2-7; D not resolved. The CDR3 length is 11 residues. Looked up from germline, CDR1 is MNHEY and CDR2 is SMNVEV (reference sequence). Trimming pared 8 bases from V and 4 bases from J, leaving 9 bases between. Here the CDR3 reads CASGHGYEQYF. CDR3 sequence (DNA): TGTGCCAGCGGTCATGGGTACGAGCAGTACTTC.

This clonotype was observed a few times. J is TRBJ1-2 and V is TRBV6-4, with 7 nucleotides matching TRBD1. CDR3 length: 15 amino acids. After removal of 2 bases from V and 5 bases from J, the junction contained 8 bases not matched to a gene. Per germline, CDR1 MRHNA and CDR2 SNTAGT. The CDR3 reads CASSDAQGGVYGYTF. The CDR3 bases are TGTGCCAGCAGTGACGCCCAGGGGGGGGTGTATGGCTACACCTTC.

Remarks on this clonotype: Its ends do not fully match the called genes, so a read error is possible. The gene calls are TRBV10-3 and TRBJ2-5, with D maybe TRBD1 (8 bases). The CDR3 consists of 14 residues. Germline-derived CDR1 and CDR2 are ENHRY and SYGVKD. DNA of the CDR3: TGCGCCATCAGTCGTACAGGGGGGGCAGAGACCCAGTACTTC. It translates to CAISRTGGAETQYF.

The gene calls are TRBV5-1 and TRBJ1-1, with D maybe TRBD1 (5 bases). CDR1 and CDR2 (germline): SGHRS, YFSETQ. Trimming took 4 bases from V and 4 from J, leaving 14 bases between them. There are 14 residues in the CDR3. The CDR3 coding sequence is TGCGCCAGCAGCATCACACCCGGGGGCACTGAAGCTTTCTTT. Amino acids: CASSITPGGTEAFF.

The chain is built from TRBV7-2 and TRBJ2-5, with D possibly being TRBD2 (5 bases). With 3 bases removed from V and 5 bases from J, the gap between germline ends came to 13 bases. Germline CDR1 is SGHTA and CDR2 is FQGNSA. The CDR3 is made up of 14 amino acids. In DNA form, the CDR3 reads TGTGCCAGCAGCTTTCACAACGGGATGGAGACCCAGTACTTC. Its protein product is CASSFHNGMETQYF.

This clonotype was counted a few times. The junction does not match germline at one end; this may be a read error. The chain is built from TRBV28 and TRBJ2-7, with D possibly being TRBD2 (5 bases). The CDR3 contains 13 residues. CDR1 is MDHEN and CDR2 is SYDVKM in the germline V gene. The CDR3 DNA reads as TGTGCCAGCAGCTTATCTGTCCTACGAGCGGAGTACTTC. Translation: CASSLSVLRAEYF.

The rearrangement links TRBV5-1 to TRBJ2-5; a possible D gene is TRBD1 (6 bases). The CDR3 runs to 15 residues. Germline CDR1 and CDR2: SGHRS and YFSETQ. Deletions cut 0 bases from V and 4 bases from J, with 13 bases between. As DNA, the CDR3 is TGCGCCAGCAGCTTGGTCCAGGGGATGAGAGAGACCCAGTACTTC. Translating it yields CASSLVQGMRETQYF.